This T cell receptor beta chain was observed in a study of cytomegalovirus exposure and HLA in healthy donors. Study details: The study's early data release held roughly 91 million unique TCRs from HLA-typed donors. Researchers found that roughly 81% of under 450 genotyped donors fell within the Caucasian-associated ancestry cluster.

Primers for the PCR totalled 60 Vbeta and 13 Jbeta. In the original processing: An analysis performed later counted roughly 80 million unique TCR beta chains (roughly 11 million of them shared). Only in-frame clones appear in the TCRdb table, and some are missing; sequencing was by immunoSEQ multiplex PCR. V, J and clone size reflect that table, while D and trimming were determined from the DNA. The sample yields approximately 88,000 clones, around 81% seen once. This clone was counted only a few times. The CDR3 has 12 amino acids. Between the trimmed V and J ends, which lost 6 bases and 3 bases, there was a span of 7 bases. The germline CDR1 and CDR2 sequences are MNHNS and SASEGT.

Sequences were obtained from PBMCs. This clonotype was obtained from a man younger than 30 in good health and CMV-seronegative. The chain uses TRBV6-1 and TRBJ2-3, with D possibly being TRBD2 (5 bases). The CDR3 protein is CASRLATDTQYF. CDR3 DNA: TGTGCCAGCAGATTAGCGACAGATACGCAGTATTTT.